The 23 T cell receptor beta chains below all came from one sample that was sequenced in a study of T cells in Graves' hyperthyroidism and ophthalmopathy. Amplified TCR beta CDR3 regions derived from RNA transcripts. A set of HTBI primers served as the primers for a first-round RT-PCR of the TCR CDR3. TCRdb re-called the multiplex PCR reads with MiXCR, one entry per CDR3 protein. The repertoire holds 250,000 to 300,000 distinct CDR3 sequences, with about 19% as singletons. Sequencing input: blood. The origin of the receptors is a man between 50 and 59 years old with Graves' ophthalmopathy.

Ten or more counts support this clonotype. CDR3 coding DNA: TGTGCCAGCAGTTTAGCCTCCCGGGGAGATACGCAGTATTTT. Its protein product is CASSLASRGDTQYF. This chain joins TRBV12-3 or TRBV12-4 and TRBJ2-3, with D perhaps TRBD2 (5 bases). The CDR3 length is 14 residues. V was clipped by 0 bases and J by 5 bases, with 9 bases between them.

This clonotype was recorded at least ten times. The gene calls are TRBV20-1 and TRBJ2-2; D not resolved. V was pared by 3 bases and J by 6 bases, with 11 bases between. Germline-derived CDR1 and CDR2 are DFQATT and SNEGSKA (reference sequence). This CDR3 has 13 residues. The CDR3 here is CSASFPVPGELFF. The CDR3 DNA reads as TGCAGTGCTAGTTTTCCGGTTCCCGGGGAGCTGTTTTTT.

This clonotype was seen only a few times. The chain has TRBV3-1 and TRBJ2-1; D may match TRBD1 or TRBD2 (5 bases each). V was clipped by 8 bases and J by 15 bases, with 29 bases between them. Germline loops: CDR1 LGHDT, CDR2 YNNKEL (reference sequence). The CDR3 totals 15 residues. CDR3 sequence (DNA): TGTGCCAGCGGCCGAGGGGCGGGCGGGCCGGCCGTTACGTTCTTC. Protein product: CASGRGAGGPAVTFF.

The chain couples TRBV9 to TRBJ2-1, with TRBD1 identical over 8 bases. Germline CDR1 reads SGDLS; CDR2 reads YYNGEE. V gave up 0 bases and J gave up 3 bases; unmatched junction bases: 8. The CDR3 covers 17 residues. CDR3 bases: TGTGCCAGCAGCGTAGGACAGGGGTTGGGAAACTACAATGAGCAGTTCTTC. This codes for CASSVGQGLGNYNEQFF. Filled out from reference TRBV9 and TRBJ2-1, the complete variable domain reads DSGVTQTPKHLITATGQRVTLRCSPRSGDLSVYWYQQSLDQGLQFLIQYYNGEERAKGNILERFSAQQFPDLHSELNLSSLELGDSALYFCASSVGQGLGNYNEQFFGPGTRLTVL.

The chain uses TRBV7-9 and TRBJ1-5, with D perhaps matching TRBD1 (5 bases). The CDR3 is made up of 14 amino acids. CDR1 SEHNR and CDR2 FQNEAQ come from the germline V gene (reference sequence). The germline V and J ends were trimmed by 11 bases and 1 base, with 15 bases remaining between them. The CDR3 here is CAAGPGSSNQPQHF. The CDR3 coding sequence is TGTGCCGCGGGGCCCGGGAGCAGCAATCAGCCCCAGCATTTT.

This clonotype was observed a few times. V gene TRBV6-1 combines with J gene TRBJ1-1; the D gene is possibly TRBD1 (6 bases). This CDR3 has 16 amino acids. CDR1 is MNHNS and CDR2 is SASEGT in the germline V gene. The V end was cut by 8 bases, the J end by 1 base, with 20 bases between. CDR3 loop: CASAHPRGAPNTEAFF. CDR3 sequence (DNA): TGTGCCAGCGCACATCCTAGGGGGGCCCCGAACACTGAAGCTTTCTTT.

This clonotype was seen a few times. The V gene is TRBV20-1, the J gene TRBJ2-3, with TRBD2 matching 9 bases. Germline CDR1 reads DFQATT; CDR2 reads SNEGSKA (reference sequence). V gave up 6 bases and J gave up 2 bases; unmatched junction bases: 12. The CDR3 runs to 16 residues. This CDR3 is CSAQKGSGRLTDTQYF. In DNA, the CDR3 is TGCAGTGCCCAAAAGGGGAGCGGGAGGCTCACAGATACGCAGTATTTT.

This clonotype has ten or more counts. V usage is TRBV28 and J usage is TRBJ1-2, with unresolved D. V was trimmed by 7 bases and J by 6 bases, leaving 18 bases between them. In germline, CDR1 is MDHEN, CDR2 SYDVKM. There are 14 residues in the CDR3. The CDR3 region is CASNTPRGANGYTF. CDR3 nucleotides: TGTGCCAGCAACACCCCTCGAGGAGCAAATGGCTACACCTTC.

The chain employs TRBV28 and TRBJ1-4, with 10 bases matching TRBD1. The germline V gene encodes CDR1 MDHEN and CDR2 SYDVKM. CDR3 size: 17 residues. V shed 8 bases, J shed 7 bases, and the junction held 16 bases outside the gene matches. The CDR3: CASEGTGAGEWSEKLFF. The CDR3 region has the DNA TGTGCCAGCGAAGGGACAGGGGCGGGCGAGTGGAGTGAAAAACTGTTTTTT.

This clonotype was counted between two and nine times. V and J are TRBV5-1 and TRBJ2-7, with D tentatively TRBD1 (5 bases). Trimming took 0 bases from V and 2 from J, leaving 9 bases between them. The CDR3 is 14 amino acids. Per germline, CDR1 SGHRS and CDR2 YFSETQ. CDR3 residues: CASSLDQGPYEQYF. The DNA of the CDR3 is TGCGCCAGCAGCTTGGACCAGGGCCCCTACGAGCAGTACTTC.

In this sample, this clonotype turned up many times. This chain uses TRBV2 with TRBJ2-1, with 9 bases aligning to TRBD1. Unmatched junction bases numbered 11, after V lost 4 bases and J lost 7 bases. The CDR3 sequence is 16 residues long. Per germline, CDR1 SNHLY and CDR2 FYNNEI. CDR3 amino acids: CASSVASGQGQNEQFF. The CDR3 nucleotides are TGTGCCAGCAGTGTGGCGTCGGGACAGGGACAGAATGAGCAGTTCTTC.

This clonotype was detected only a few times. V and J are TRBV20-1 and TRBJ2-7; D unclear. The germline CDR1 and CDR2 sequences are DFQATT and SNEGSKA (reference sequence). This CDR3 spans 13 amino acids. V dropped 4 bases and J dropped 0 bases, with 10 bases sitting between them. CDR3 DNA sequence: TGCAGTGCTAAAAAAAAGGGCTCCTACGAGCAGTACTTC. Translated: CSAKKKGSYEQYF.

This clonotype was seen only a few times. This chain links TRBV12-3 or TRBV12-4 with TRBJ1-4, with 7 bases aligning to TRBD1. V gave up 7 bases and J gave up 8 bases; unmatched junction bases: 19. The CDR3 contains 17 residues. CDR3 coding DNA: TGTGCCAGCACCTTAAACGGGGGGTCAGGGGGTGACGAAAAACTGTTTTTT. This gives the protein CASTLNGGSGGDEKLFF.

The chain has TRBV5-8 and TRBJ1-2; D not resolved. This CDR3 has 14 amino acids. Trimming pared 3 bases from V and 2 bases from J, leaving 11 bases between. The V gene's germline CDR1 is SGHTS and CDR2 YDEGEE. The CDR3 DNA reads TGTGCCAGCAGCTGGATCCAGAACAACTATGGCTACACCTTC. This sequence encodes CASSWIQNNYGYTF.

V is TRBV5-6 and J is TRBJ1-2; D not resolved. Germline V CDR1 and CDR2: SGHDT, YYEEEE. V gave up 2 bases and J gave up 2 bases, with 10 bases separating them. The CDR3 runs 14 residues. CDR3: CASSLNKRNYGYTF. The CDR3 nucleotides are TGTGCCAGCAGCTTAAACAAAAGAAACTATGGCTACACCTTC.

The chain links TRBV13 to TRBJ2-7; the D gene is possibly TRBD2 (6 bases). The V end lost 5 bases, the J end lost 4 bases, and 9 bases lay between the germline ends. The CDR3 is 12 residues long. Per germline, CDR1 PRHDT and CDR2 FYEKMQ (reference sequence). The chain's CDR3 is CASSPGEYEQYF. CDR3 DNA: TGTGCCAGCAGCCCGGGGGAATACGAGCAGTACTTC.

This clonotype has at least ten counts. The rearrangement links TRBV6-1 to TRBJ1-2; 9 positions match TRBD1. Losses at the gene ends were 7 bases for V and 5 bases for J; bases not matched to a gene: 11. The CDR3 loop spans 15 amino acids. Germline lookup yields CDR1 MNHNS and CDR2 SASEGT. CDR3 sequence reads: CASNDASGTGYGYTF. The CDR3 DNA reads TGTGCCAGCAACGACGCATCGGGGACAGGGTATGGCTACACCTTC.

This clonotype was counted ten times or more. The CDR3 sequence: CASSSGLAERGDTQYF. The CDR3 region has the DNA TGCGCCAGCAGCTCGGGACTAGCGGAGAGGGGTGATACGCAGTATTTT. The V gene is TRBV5-1, the J gene TRBJ2-3, with TRBD2 matching 11 bases. The CDR3 is made up of 16 amino acids. Germline-derived CDR1 and CDR2 are SGHRS and YFSETQ. V was pared by 3 bases and J by 6 bases, with 9 bases of the junction left unmatched.

This clonotype was counted many times. V is TRBV6-1 and J is TRBJ1-5; 9 positions match TRBD1. Germline V gene data show CDR1 as MNHNS and CDR2 as SASEGT. The CDR3 is made up of 15 amino acids. V lost 6 bases, J lost 1 base, and 4 bases stayed unmatched. CDR3 sequence reads: CASREGTGSNQPQHF. The CDR3, as DNA: TGTGCCAGCAGGGAGGGGACAGGGAGCAATCAGCCCCAGCATTTT.

The chain has TRBV4-1 and TRBJ1-5; D is ambiguous. The CDR3 has 14 amino acids. Trimming took off 7 bases at V and 2 bases at J, with 12 bases between the two ends. Per germline, CDR1 MGHRA and CDR2 YSYEKL. This CDR3 is CASTPGAGNQPQHF. In DNA form, the CDR3 reads TGCGCCAGCACCCCCGGTGCGGGCAATCAGCCCCAGCATTTT.

The genes are TRBV5-1 and TRBJ2-1; D is perhaps TRBD1 or TRBD2 (7 bases each). Trimming left V 2 bases short and J 8 bases short, with 17 bases between. The CDR3 runs to 15 residues. Germline loops: CDR1 SGHRS, CDR2 YFSETQ. CDR3 sequence reads: CASSLEAGQWDEQFF. For the CDR3, the DNA is TGCGCCAGCAGCTTAGAAGCGGGACAGTGGGATGAGCAGTTCTTC.

This clonotype was counted between two and nine times. The chain links TRBV15 to TRBJ1-4; D gene ambiguous. Deletions cut 0 bases from V and 7 bases from J, with 9 bases between. The germline V gene encodes CDR1 LNHNV and CDR2 YYDKDF (reference sequence). The CDR3 length is 14 residues. The CDR3 spells CATSRDWTVEKLFF. The CDR3, as DNA: TGTGCCACCAGCAGAGATTGGACGGTTGAAAAACTGTTTTTT.

Of note for this clonotype: Germline is not matched at one junction end, which may reflect a read error. V and J are TRBV7-9 and TRBJ2-3, with a weak D call TRBD2 (6 bases). CDR1 is SEHNR and CDR2 is FQNEAQ in the germline V gene (reference sequence). The CDR3 covers 15 residues. CDR3 coding DNA: TGTGCCAGCACCTTAAAGGGAGGCCCACAAGATACGCAGTATTTT. It is translated as CASTLKGGPQDTQYF.